The clone carrying this T cell receptor beta chain was seen a single time. Data came from immunoSEQ multiplex PCR; TCRdb stores just in-frame clones and leaves some out. The sample has tens of thousands of clones, approximately 84% seen once. The sample is drawn from a study of T cell clones after liver transplantation. The wider study: Third-party-reactive TCRbeta sequences from pre-transplant mixed lymphocyte reactions served as antigen-independent comparators.

The CDR3 has 15 amino acids. Germline lookup yields CDR1 SGDLS and CDR2 YYNGEE. The V gene lost 4 bases and the J gene lost 0 bases, with 11 bases spanning the gap. Sequencing was performed on CD4+ T cells from blood, taken before liver transplant. J is TRBJ1-3 and V is TRBV9, with D uncertain. The receptor was isolated from a human donor who received a liver transplant. Here the CDR3 reads CASSSNTVSGNTIYF. The CDR3, as DNA: TGTGCCAGCAGCTCCAACACAGTCTCTGGAAACACCATATATTTT.